This record looks at one TCR beta chain sequence and its context. For Graves' hyperthyroidism to be stable, ophthalmopathy could not progress within 18 months. Diagnosis relied on clinical symptoms, serum thyroxine and TRAb, thyroid ultrasound and orbital computed tomography. Amplification of TCR beta CDR3 regions used RNA as the template. When the TCR CDR3 underwent first-round RT-PCR, the HTBI primer set was used. A single record per CDR3 protein comes from TCRdb applying MiXCR to the multiplex PCR reads. The sample has about 290,000 distinct CDR3 sequences; around 13% are singletons. The sample is drawn from a study of T cells in Graves' hyperthyroidism and ophthalmopathy. Whole-study context: Before treatment of any kind, peripheral blood was taken at initial diagnosis.

In germline, CDR1 is SGHAT, CDR2 FQNNGV. This CDR3 is built from 14 residues. V shed 2 bases and J shed 2 bases, with 8 bases lying between them. This clonotype was sampled from a woman in her thirties or forties with Graves' hyperthyroidism. The V call is TRBV11-2, the J call TRBJ2-3; D is ambiguous. The material sequenced was blood. CDR3 in amino acids: CASSLIRNTDTQYF. DNA for the CDR3: TGTGCCAGCAGCTTAATACGGAACACAGATACGCAGTATTTT.